This is a list of T cell receptor beta chains from one sample in a study of OX40 agonist ivuxolimab in advanced cancers. Sequencing was performed with immunoSEQ multiplex PCR; in TCRdb, only in-frame clones are kept and a portion is missing. The sample records some 45,000 clones, approximately 91% being singletons. The sequences come from CD4+ or CD8+ T cells sorted from blood, collected in a trial of the OX40 agonist ivuxolimab. These receptors all stem from an adult with an advanced solid tumor such as melanoma, head and neck, liver or kidney cancer. CDR3s include the opening cysteine and the closing phenylalanine or tryptophan. The D gene is left open where the match is weak. Only part of the rows carry a size: once, few, many, or a class if the clone is expanded.

cdr3_nt cdr3_aa v_call d_call j_call clone_size
TGTGCCAGCAGTTTATCGAACGGCTACGAGCAGTACTTC CASSLSNGYEQYF TRBV27 . TRBJ2-7 .
TGTGCCAGCAGCTTAGAACTAGGCAGCGCACTGGGGGATGAGCAGTTCTTC CASSLELGSALGDEQFF TRBV11-2 . TRBJ2-1 .
TGTGCCAGCAGCCCCCAGGGCTACGAGCAGTACTTC CASSPQGYEQYF TRBV11-2 . TRBJ2-7 .
TGTGCCAGCAGTGAATCTGCCAGGGGGCCTGCGCAGTACTTC CASSESARGPAQYF TRBV2 TRBD1 TRBJ2-7 .
TGTGCCAGCAGCAATAGCGGGGGGGCCCACAATGAGCAGTTCTTC CASSNSGGAHNEQFF TRBV6-4 TRBD2 TRBJ2-1 .
TGTGCCAGCAGGGAACTTGGGGAGCTGTTTTTT CASRELGELFF TRBV6-1 . TRBJ2-2 .
TGTGCCAGCAGCTTGCACACAACCACCGGGGAGCTGTTTTTT CASSLHTTTGELFF TRBV11-2 . TRBJ2-2 .
TGTGCCAGCAGCCAAGAGATCGCCCGGCCCTACGAGCAGTACTTC CASSQEIARPYEQYF TRBV4-2 . TRBJ2-7 once
TGCAGCGTTGAGAGTGCAGGATACACCGGGGAGCTGTTTTTT CSVESAGYTGELFF TRBV29-1 . TRBJ2-2 .
TGTGCCAGCAGCTTAATCGGGGCGGGGGAGGACTACGAGCAGTACTTC CASSLIGAGEDYEQYF TRBV5-4 TRBD2 TRBJ2-7 .
TGTGCCAGCCGGACCACAGATACGCAGTATTTT CASRTTDTQYF TRBV6-6 . TRBJ2-3 .
TGTGCCAGCAGCCTTGCAGGATCGGGCACAGATACGCAGTATTTT CASSLAGSGTDTQYF TRBV9 . TRBJ2-3 .
TGCGCCAGCAGCTTAAGTGGGCGGAGATACGAGCAGTACTTC CASSLSGRRYEQYF TRBV5-1 . TRBJ2-7 .
TGTGCCAGCAGCAAGGGGACAGGGGGCCCGAACACCGGGGAGCTGTTTTTT CASSKGTGGPNTGELFF TRBV21-1 . TRBJ2-2 .
TGCAGCGTAGGAAGAGGGGGCTCCGAGCAGTACTTC CSVGRGGSEQYF TRBV29-1 TRBD1 TRBJ2-7 .
TGTGCCAGCTCTCCTACGGGGGGAAACACCATATATTTT CASSPTGGNTIYF TRBV5-4 . TRBJ1-3 .
TGTGCCAGCAGTGAGACGGGACTAGCGGGAGTCACAGATACGCAGTATTTT CASSETGLAGVTDTQYF TRBV2 TRBD2 TRBJ2-3 .
TGTGCCAGCAGTGAAGCGCGAGGGTACACCGGGGAGCTGTTTTTT CASSEARGYTGELFF TRBV6-1 . TRBJ2-2 few
TGTGCCAGCAGTTTTGGGGGCAATGAGCAGTTCTTC CASSFGGNEQFF TRBV27 . TRBJ2-1 .
TGTGCCAGCCGTCCGGGGGAGAGATACGAGCAGTACTTC CASRPGERYEQYF TRBV6-1 . TRBJ2-7 .
TGTGCCAGCAGTGAATGGGGAGAGGGTGAAAAACTGTTTTTT CASSEWGEGEKLFF TRBV25-1 . TRBJ1-4 .
TGCGCCAGCAGCGAAGGCGGCGGGATCGGTTATACGCAGTATTTT CASSEGGGIGYTQYF TRBV4-1 . TRBJ2-3 once
TGTGCCAGCTCACTCCTCGCGGTAGCGGGAGGGCCGATAGCCAAAAACATTCAGTACTTC CASSLLAVAGGPIAKNIQYF TRBV18 TRBD2 TRBJ2-4 once
TGTGCCAGCAGCTTTGTTTTACAGGGGAGCACTGAAGCTTTCTTT CASSFVLQGSTEAFF TRBV13 TRBD1 TRBJ1-1 .
TGTGCCAGCAGCGGAGGGGCTAACACTGAAGCTTTCTTT CASSGGANTEAFF TRBV9 . TRBJ1-1 .
TGTGCCAGCAGCTCCGGGACAGGGGGTCACGAGCAGTACTTC CASSSGTGGHEQYF TRBV7-2 TRBD1 TRBJ2-7 .
TGTGCCAGCAGCTTGGGGATTACCTATGGCTACACCTTC CASSLGITYGYTF TRBV5-6 . TRBJ1-2 many
TGTGCCAGCAGCCACACAGGGGCCACCCTGAACACTGAAGCTTTCTTT CASSHTGATLNTEAFF TRBV2 TRBD1 TRBJ1-1 few
TGCGCCAGCAGGCTGACAGGGGAGCGAGCTTTCTTT CASRLTGERAFF TRBV5-1 TRBD1 TRBJ1-1 .
TGCGCCAGCAGCCCCTCAGCGGCAGGACTAGCCCCGGAGGAGCAGTACTTC CASSPSAAGLAPEEQYF TRBV5-1 TRBD2 TRBJ2-7 .
TGTGCCAGCAGTTTTACTACAGGGAACAATGAGCAGTTCTTC CASSFTTGNNEQFF TRBV5-4 . TRBJ2-1 .
TGTGCCAGCAGCTGGACCACCGGGACAGGGGGCCTCTACGAGCAGTACTTC CASSWTTGTGGLYEQYF TRBV13 TRBD1 TRBJ2-7 .
TGTGCCAGCAGCGTAGAGGGAGGGCGGCCCACAGATACGCAGTATTTT CASSVEGGRPTDTQYF TRBV9 TRBD2 TRBJ2-3 .
TGTGCCACCAGCAGAGATCGCAGGGATCAGCCCCAGCATTTT CATSRDRRDQPQHF TRBV15 . TRBJ1-5 .
TGTGCCAGCAATAACAGGGAGGCGTCCTACAATGAGCAGTTCTTC CASNNREASYNEQFF TRBV28 . TRBJ2-1 .
TGTGCCAGCAGCCCCCTCCTAGCGGGGGGGACAGATACGCAGTATTTT CASSPLLAGGTDTQYF TRBV9 TRBD2 TRBJ2-3 .
TGTGCCAGCCAGAAAGGGGCGGGACAGTATTACGAGCAGTACTTC CASQKGAGQYYEQYF TRBV2 . TRBJ2-7 .
TGTGCCAGCAGGGTCCCCCCTACCCCTGGGGGAAACACCATATATTTT CASRVPPTPGGNTIYF TRBV28 . TRBJ1-3 .
TGTGCCAGCGGAGGAGGAGAGGGGACGCAGTATTTT CASGGGEGTQYF TRBV2 . TRBJ2-3 .
TGTGCCTGGAGTGTACAGGGTTGGGGGAATGGCTACACCTTC CAWSVQGWGNGYTF TRBV30 . TRBJ1-2 .
TGTGCCAGTAGTACTGGACAGAATCGCTACGAGCAGTACTTC CASSTGQNRYEQYF TRBV19 . TRBJ2-7 .
TGTGCCAGCGCCCGGGACAGCGGCTACGAGCAGTACTTC CASARDSGYEQYF TRBV2 TRBD1 TRBJ2-7 .
TGTGCCAGCAGCTTAGTTGAGGCTTTCTCTGGGGCCAACGTCCTGACTTTC CASSLVEAFSGANVLTF TRBV11-2 . TRBJ2-6 few
TGTGCCAGCAGCTTAGCGCTTGGGCTTACTGAAGCTTTCTTT CASSLALGLTEAFF TRBV7-9 . TRBJ1-1 .
TGTGCCACCACGAGGGGCTCTAGCACAGATACGCAGTATTTT CATTRGSSTDTQYF TRBV2 . TRBJ2-3 .
TGTGCCAGCAGCTTTTGGGAGACAGATACGCAGTATTTT CASSFWETDTQYF TRBV11-2 . TRBJ2-3 .
TGTGCCAGCAGCCGCTCGACAGGGACCTACGAGCAGTACTTC CASSRSTGTYEQYF TRBV27 TRBD1 TRBJ2-7 .
TGTGCCAGCAGCGATGACGGGACTAAAGGAACTGAAGCTTTCTTT CASSDDGTKGTEAFF TRBV9 . TRBJ1-1 .